The 30 T cell receptor beta chains in this list originate from one sample, sequenced in a study of cytomegalovirus exposure and HLA in healthy donors. A multiplex PCR was run with 60 Vbeta primers and 13 Jbeta primers. Clones were read by immunoSEQ multiplex PCR, and TCRdb kept only the in-frame ones, dropping some. The sample has 120,000 or so clones; around three quarters are singletons. The sequencing input was PBMCs. The receptors were gathered from a woman aged 40 to 50 in good health and CMV-seronegative.

The chain is built from TRBV5-8 and TRBJ1-4; 8 bases map to TRBD1. Germline lookup yields CDR1 SGHTS and CDR2 YDEGEE. Trimming cost V 4 bases and J 2 bases; bases outside gene matches: 7. The CDR3 spans 16 residues. Here the CDR3 DNA reads TGTGCCAGCAGCCCGGACAGGGTGGCTACTAATGAAAAACTGTTTTTT. Protein product: CASSPDRVATNEKLFF.

The rearrangement joins TRBV19 to TRBJ1-2, with D perhaps matching TRBD1 (6 bases). V lost 2 bases to trimming and J lost 2 bases, with 9 bases between them. Germline V CDR1 and CDR2: LNHDA, SQIVND (reference sequence). The CDR3 length is 14 residues. CDR3: CASSIIGQNYGYTF. CDR3 coding DNA: TGTGCCAGTAGTATAATTGGACAGAACTATGGCTACACCTTC.

The genes are TRBV5-1 and TRBJ2-1; 8 nucleotides line up with TRBD2. The trim removed 4 bases at V and 6 bases at J, leaving 6 bases unmatched. Germline CDR1 SGHRS, CDR2 YFSETQ. The CDR3 is 14 amino acids. In nucleotides, the CDR3 is TGCGCCAGCAGCCCAAGCGGGAGTAGCAATGAGCAGTTCTTC. It is translated as CASSPSGSSNEQFF. Variable domain in full (rest from reference TRBV5-1 and TRBJ2-1): KAGVTQTPRYLIKTRGQQVTLSCSPISGHRSVSWYQQTPGQGLQFLFEYFSETQRNKGNFPGRFSGRQFSNSRSEMNVSTLELGDSALYLCASSPSGSSNEQFFGPGTRLTVL.

This clone appeared a few times. The chain has TRBV6-5 and TRBJ1-1; 8 nucleotides line up with TRBD1. V shed 2 bases and J 5 bases; nucleotides not matched to a gene: 7. The CDR3 has 15 amino acids. Germline CDR1 MNHEY, CDR2 SVGAGI. The CDR3 region is CASSYLDRVRTEAFF. The CDR3 nucleotides are TGTGCCAGCAGTTACCTGGACAGGGTTCGGACTGAAGCTTTCTTT.

V gene TRBV28 combines with J gene TRBJ2-7; 14 nucleotides match TRBD2. Germline CDR1 reads MDHEN; CDR2 reads SYDVKM. The V and J ends lost 5 bases and 3 bases, in that order; junction bases with no gene match: 3. The CDR3 is 15 amino acids. DNA for the CDR3: TGTGCCAGCAGTAGGACTAGCGGGAGGATCTACGAGCAGTACTTC. Translating it yields CASSRTSGRIYEQYF.

This chain uses TRBV5-5 with TRBJ2-2, with D possibly being TRBD1 (6 bases). Germline V gene data show CDR1 as SGHKS and CDR2 as YYEKEE (reference sequence). The CDR3 spans 15 residues. Trimming shortened V by 1 base and J by 1 base, and 8 bases separated the two germline ends. CDR3 protein: CASSLKDRNTGELFF. The CDR3 DNA is TGTGCCAGCAGCTTGAAGGACAGGAACACCGGGGAGCTGTTTTTT.

The gene calls are TRBV5-1 and TRBJ1-2; D is perhaps TRBD1 (5 bases). This CDR3 has 13 amino acids. Trimming shortened V by 3 bases and J by 4 bases, and 10 bases separated the two germline ends. The V gene's germline CDR1 is SGHRS and CDR2 YFSETQ. In nucleotides, the CDR3 is TGCGCCAGCAGCTACGACAGCTCCTATGGCTACACCTTC. It translates to CASSYDSSYGYTF. Drawing the rest from reference TRBV5-1 and TRBJ1-2, the complete variable domain is KAGVTQTPRYLIKTRGQQVTLSCSPISGHRSVSWYQQTPGQGLQFLFEYFSETQRNKGNFPGRFSGRQFSNSRSEMNVSTLELGDSALYLCASSYDSSYGYTFGSGTRLTVV.

The genes are TRBV5-1 and TRBJ1-1, with TRBD1 matching 7 bases. V lost 2 bases, J lost 8 bases, and 6 bases stayed unmatched. Germline V gives CDR1 SGHRS, CDR2 YFSETQ. The CDR3 is made up of 13 amino acids. The CDR3: CASSFGTAEEAFF. Written as DNA, the CDR3 is TGCGCCAGCAGCTTCGGGACAGCTGAAGAAGCTTTCTTT.

This clone was detected only a few times. This sequence joins TRBV27 and TRBJ2-5, with 7 bases identical to TRBD2. This CDR3 spans 15 amino acids. Unmatched junction bases numbered 10, after V lost 8 bases and J lost 1 base. Looked up from germline, CDR1 is MNHEY and CDR2 is SMNVEV (reference sequence). DNA for the CDR3: TGTGCCAGCGCCCCACTAGCGCTTAGCCAAGAGACCCAGTACTTC. It codes for CASAPLALSQETQYF.

This chain uses TRBV19 with TRBJ2-2; TRBD1 is a possible D gene (5 bases). Germline values: CDR1 LNHDA, CDR2 SQIVND (reference sequence). The CDR3 has 14 amino acids. Trimming removed 5 bases at V and 5 bases at J, with 12 bases between. The CDR3 region is CASSVRAGTGELFF. As DNA, the CDR3 is TGTGCCAGTAGTGTCCGGGCAGGGACCGGGGAGCTGTTTTTT.

On this clone: Mismatch with germline at one junction end may stem from a read error. The gene calls are TRBV7-7 and TRBJ1-1, with 7 bases identical to TRBD1. Per the germline V gene, CDR1 is SSHAT and CDR2 is FNYEAQ (reference sequence). CDR3 size: 13 residues. CDR3 region: CASSIDRAAEAFF. As DNA, the CDR3 is TGTGCTAGCAGCATTGACAGGGCGGCTGAAGCTTTCTTT.

The chain combines TRBV28 with TRBJ2-2; D remains ambiguous. The germline CDR1 and CDR2 sequences are MDHEN and SYDVKM. The V end was cut by 5 bases, the J end by 3 bases, with 4 bases between. This CDR3 has 12 residues. The CDR3 loop reads CASSPYTGELFF. The CDR3 nucleotides are TGTGCCAGCAGTCCATACACCGGGGAGCTGTTTTTT.

V gene TRBV4-3 combines with J gene TRBJ2-7; a possible D gene is TRBD2 (6 bases). Per germline, CDR1 LGHNA and CDR2 YSLEER. The V end was cut by 1 base, the J end by 5 bases, with 15 bases between. This CDR3 spans 15 amino acids. The DNA of the CDR3 is TGCGCCAGCAGCCAAGGGGCCGGGAGAAGCGACGAGCAGTACTTC. Translating gives CASSQGAGRSDEQYF.

This clone appeared once. The V gene is TRBV6-4, the J gene TRBJ2-3; 14 nucleotides agree with TRBD2. V lost 2 bases to trimming and J lost 4 bases; unmatched junction nucleotides: 2. The CDR3 sequence is 16 residues long. Germline V gene data show CDR1 as MRHNA and CDR2 as SNTAGT. The CDR3 region has the DNA TGTGCCAGCAGTGACAGGGGACTAGCGGGAGCAGATACGCAGTATTTT. It specifies CASSDRGLAGADTQYF.

This clone occurred a few times. The chain combines TRBV28 with TRBJ2-7; tentative D call: TRBD2 (7 bases). Germline CDR1 and CDR2: MDHEN and SYDVKM. V was clipped by 6 bases and J by 4 bases, with 16 bases between them. CDR3 length: 14 residues. CDR3 sequence (DNA): TGTGCCAGCAGCCCCGCGGGGGCGGGATACGAGCAGTACTTC. Encoded protein: CASSPAGAGYEQYF. Full variable domain (rest looked up from reference TRBV28 and TRBJ2-7): DVKVTQSSRYLVKRTGEKVFLECVQDMDHENMFWYRQDPGLGLRLIYFSYDVKMKEKGDIPEGYSVSREKKERFSLILESASTNQTSMYLCASSPAGAGYEQYFGPGTRLTVT.

The chain carries TRBV11-2 and TRBJ1-1; a possible D gene is TRBD1 (5 bases). With 6 bases removed from V and 1 base from J, the gap between germline ends came to 21 bases. The CDR3 totals 17 residues. Germline CDR1 is SGHAT and CDR2 is FQNNGV. The CDR3 DNA sequence: TGTGCCAGCAGTCTAGGGGCACTAAATTCGAGGAACACTGAAGCTTTCTTT. It is translated as CASSLGALNSRNTEAFF.

The chain is built from TRBV7-9 and TRBJ2-7; tentatively, D is TRBD1 (6 bases). The germline V gene encodes CDR1 SEHNR and CDR2 FQNEAQ (reference sequence). CDR3 length equals 15 residues. The germline V and J ends were trimmed by 5 bases and 2 bases, with 16 bases remaining between them. The CDR3 region has the DNA TGTGCCAGCAGCCCACCGAACAGGGAAGCCTACGAGCAGTACTTC. Its protein product is CASSPPNREAYEQYF.

The chain uses TRBV19 and TRBJ2-6; 9 nucleotides line up with TRBD1. The V gene end was trimmed by 9 bases and the J gene end by 0 bases; junction bases not matched to a gene: 6. This CDR3 comprises 16 residues. Germline V gene sequence: CDR1 LNHDA, CDR2 SQIVND (reference sequence). The chain's CDR3 is CASVDRGGSGANVLTF. CDR3 DNA sequence: TGTGCCAGCGTGGACAGGGGAGGCTCTGGGGCCAACGTCCTGACTTTC.

The chain couples TRBV11-3 to TRBJ2-1, with a tentative D call TRBD1 (5 bases). CDR1 is SGHNT and CDR2 is YENEEA in the germline V gene. Trimming pared 4 bases from V and 5 bases from J, leaving 15 bases between. The CDR3 has 15 amino acids. The CDR3 spells CASSSTAQGDNEQFF. The DNA of the CDR3 is TGTGCCAGCAGCTCCACCGCCCAGGGTGACAATGAGCAGTTCTTC.

This rearrangement joins TRBV7-9 to TRBJ2-3; 8 bases line up with TRBD1. V lost 5 bases to trimming and J lost 6 bases; unmatched junction nucleotides: 7. In germline, CDR1 is SEHNR, CDR2 FQNEAQ (reference sequence). This CDR3 is built from 14 residues. The DNA of the CDR3 is TGTGCCAGCAGCCAGGGGGCAGGTTGGGATACGCAGTATTTT. This encodes CASSQGAGWDTQYF.

The rearrangement uses TRBV11-2 and TRBJ2-7, with D perhaps matching TRBD2 (7 bases). The CDR3 contains 13 residues. The germline V gene encodes CDR1 SGHAT and CDR2 FQNNGV. Trimming removed 4 bases from V and 9 bases from J, with 16 bases in between. The CDR3 loop is CASSSGRPGAQYF. The CDR3 DNA is TGTGCCAGCAGCTCCGGGAGGCCGGGGGCGCAGTACTTC.

V and J are TRBV6-5 and TRBJ1-1, with D possibly TRBD1 on 6 matching bases. This CDR3 has 13 amino acids. CDR1 and CDR2 from the germline V gene are MNHEY and SVGAGI. The V gene lost 2 bases and the J gene lost 10 bases, with 14 bases spanning the gap. The CDR3 protein is CASSYGGGMGAFF. CDR3 sequence (DNA): TGTGCCAGCAGTTACGGTGGGGGCATGGGAGCTTTCTTT.

The J gene is TRBJ2-1, the V gene TRBV6-1; possibly TRBD1 for D (5 bases). The CDR3 has 13 amino acids. V was trimmed by 7 bases and J by 9 bases, leaving 16 bases between them. CDR1 and CDR2 (germline): MNHNS, SASEGT. CDR3 coding DNA: TGTGCCAGCAACCCCCAGGGTCGATCTGAGCAGTTCTTC. It is translated as CASNPQGRSEQFF.

This clone turned up a few times. Other DNA sequences of this sample code for an identical CDR3. The chain carries TRBV5-1 and TRBJ2-7; TRBD1 matches at 9 bases. J lost 3 bases, V lost 5 bases, and 6 bases had no gene match. This CDR3 contains 14 residues. CDR1 and CDR2 from the germline V gene are SGHRS and YFSETQ. The chain's CDR3 is CASSWGQGGYEQYF. CDR3 in DNA: TGCGCCAGCAGTTGGGGACAGGGCGGCTACGAGCAGTACTTC. Looking up the rest from reference TRBV5-1 and TRBJ2-7 gives the full variable domain: KAGVTQTPRYLIKTRGQQVTLSCSPISGHRSVSWYQQTPGQGLQFLFEYFSETQRNKGNFPGRFSGRQFSNSRSEMNVSTLELGDSALYLCASSWGQGGYEQYFGPGTRLTVT.

The J gene is TRBJ1-2, the V gene TRBV28; D unresolved. V shed 6 bases and J shed 6 bases, with 14 bases lying between them. The CDR3 length is 13 residues. In germline, CDR1 is MDHEN, CDR2 SYDVKM. CDR3 residues: CASRQTGTDGYTF. The CDR3 coding sequence is TGTGCCAGCAGGCAGACTGGAACGGATGGCTACACCTTC.

The count of this clone is one. Here the CDR3 reads CASSLGGGPTSGANVLTF. DNA of the CDR3: TGTGCCAGCAGCTTGGGCGGGGGCCCCACCTCTGGGGCCAACGTCCTGACTTTC. The V and J genes are TRBV5-4 and TRBJ2-6, with D possibly matching TRBD2 (7 bases). Trimming left V 0 bases short and J 0 bases short, with 13 bases between. Germline loops: CDR1 SGHNT, CDR2 YYREEE (reference sequence). The CDR3 is made up of 18 amino acids.

This clone was counted once. The chain carries TRBV4-1 and TRBJ1-1, with a weak D call TRBD1 (5 bases). There are 13 residues in the CDR3. Germline CDR1 is MGHRA and CDR2 is YSYEKL. The V and J ends lost 5 bases and 0 bases respectively, with 7 bases between them. CDR3 DNA: TGCGCCAGCAGCGGGGGGATGAACACTGAAGCTTTCTTT. This gives the protein CASSGGMNTEAFF.

In regard to this clone: The sample contains more than one DNA sequence encoding this CDR3. The CDR3 is CASSLSTGNYGYTF. The CDR3 DNA follows: TGTGCCAGCAGCTTATCAACGGGTAACTATGGCTACACCTTC. V usage is TRBV7-9 and J usage is TRBJ1-2; no clear D gene. The CDR3 spans 14 residues. V was clipped by 2 bases and J by 1 base, with 8 bases between them. CDR1 is SEHNR and CDR2 is FQNEAQ in the germline V gene (reference sequence). The whole variable domain, filled in from reference TRBV7-9 and TRBJ1-2, reads DTGVSQNPRHKITKRGQNVTFRCDPISEHNRLYWYRQTLGQGPEFLTYFQNEAQLEKSRLLSDRFSAERPKGSFSTLEIQRTEQGDSAMYLCASSLSTGNYGYTFGSGTRLTVV.

The chain joins TRBV28 to TRBJ1-2; D gene unclear. Trimming stripped 7 bases from V and 8 bases from J, with 11 bases between. Germline CDR1 is MDHEN and CDR2 is SYDVKM. This CDR3 spans 11 amino acids. CDR3 loop: CASTHRRGYTF. The CDR3 region has the DNA TGTGCCAGCACCCATCGGAGGGGCTACACCTTC.

The J gene is TRBJ1-4, the V gene TRBV2; D is possibly TRBD1 (6 bases). The CDR3 length is 13 residues. V dropped 8 bases and J dropped 6 bases, with 13 bases sitting between them. From germline, CDR1 is SNHLY and CDR2 FYNNEI. The CDR3 bases are TGTGCCAGCCACAGGGACACCTATGAAAAACTGTTTTTT. Its protein is CASHRDTYEKLFF.